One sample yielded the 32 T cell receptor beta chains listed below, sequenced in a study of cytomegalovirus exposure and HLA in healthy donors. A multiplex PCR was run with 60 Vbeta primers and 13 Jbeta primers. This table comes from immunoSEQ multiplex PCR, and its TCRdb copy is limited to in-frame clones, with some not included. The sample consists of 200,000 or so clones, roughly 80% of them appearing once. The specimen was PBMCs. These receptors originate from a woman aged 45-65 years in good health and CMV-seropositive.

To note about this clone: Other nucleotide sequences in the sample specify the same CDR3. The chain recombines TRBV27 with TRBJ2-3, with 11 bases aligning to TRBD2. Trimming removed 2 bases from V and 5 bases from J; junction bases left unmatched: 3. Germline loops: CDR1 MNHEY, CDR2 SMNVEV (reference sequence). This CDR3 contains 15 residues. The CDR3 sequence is CASSLGLAGGDTQYF. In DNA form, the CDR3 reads TGTGCCAGCAGTTTAGGGCTAGCGGGGGGAGATACGCAGTATTTT.

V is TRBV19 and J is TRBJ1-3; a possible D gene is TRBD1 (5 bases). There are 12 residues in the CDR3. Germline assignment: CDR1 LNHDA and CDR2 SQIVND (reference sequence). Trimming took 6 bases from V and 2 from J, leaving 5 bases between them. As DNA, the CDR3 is TGTGCCAGTAGGGGGCCTGGAAACACCATATATTTT. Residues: CASRGPGNTIYF.

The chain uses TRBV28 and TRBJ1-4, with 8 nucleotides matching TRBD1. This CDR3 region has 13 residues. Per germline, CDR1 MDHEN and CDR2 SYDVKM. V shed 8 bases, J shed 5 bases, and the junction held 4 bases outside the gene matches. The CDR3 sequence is CASSRTGNEKLFF. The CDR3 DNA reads TGTGCCAGCTCTAGGACAGGGAATGAAAAACTGTTTTTT.

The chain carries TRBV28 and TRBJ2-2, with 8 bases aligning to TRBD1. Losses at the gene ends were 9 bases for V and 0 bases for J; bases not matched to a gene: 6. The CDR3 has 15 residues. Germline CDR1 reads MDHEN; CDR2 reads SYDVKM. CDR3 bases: TGTGCCAGTTCGGGACAGGCCGCGAACACCGGGGAGCTGTTTTTT. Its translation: CASSGQAANTGELFF. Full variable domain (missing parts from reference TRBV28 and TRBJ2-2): DVKVTQSSRYLVKRTGEKVFLECVQDMDHENMFWYRQDPGLGLRLIYFSYDVKMKEKGDIPEGYSVSREKKERFSLILESASTNQTSMYLCASSGQAANTGELFFGEGSRLTVL.

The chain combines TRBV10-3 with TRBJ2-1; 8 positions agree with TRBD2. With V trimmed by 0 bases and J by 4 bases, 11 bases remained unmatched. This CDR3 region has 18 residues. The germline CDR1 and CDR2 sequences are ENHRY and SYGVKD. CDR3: CAISESTGTRGSYNEQFF. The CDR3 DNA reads TGTGCCATCAGTGAGTCGACCGGGACTAGAGGGTCATACAATGAGCAGTTCTTC.

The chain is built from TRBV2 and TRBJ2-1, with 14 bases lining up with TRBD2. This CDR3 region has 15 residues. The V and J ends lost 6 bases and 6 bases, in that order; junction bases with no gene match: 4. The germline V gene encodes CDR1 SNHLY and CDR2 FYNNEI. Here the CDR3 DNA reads TGTGCCAGCAGGGTGACTAGCGGGGGGGCCAATGAGCAGTTCTTC. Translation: CASRVTSGGANEQFF.

The CDR3, as DNA: TGTGCCAGCAGAAGCACAGGGGGATCCGGGGAGCTGTTTTTT. Translation: CASRSTGGSGELFF. V gene TRBV5-4 combines with J gene TRBJ2-2, with 8 bases identical to TRBD1. The CDR3 spans 14 residues. J was trimmed by 6 bases and V by 5 bases; bases with no gene match: 6. Germline V gene data show CDR1 as SGHNT and CDR2 as YYREEE (reference sequence).

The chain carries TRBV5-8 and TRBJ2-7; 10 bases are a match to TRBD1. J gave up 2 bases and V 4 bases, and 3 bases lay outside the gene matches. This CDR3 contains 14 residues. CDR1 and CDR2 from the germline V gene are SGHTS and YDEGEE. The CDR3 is CASSTGTGAYEQYF. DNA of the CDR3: TGTGCCAGCAGCACCGGGACAGGGGCCTACGAGCAGTACTTC.

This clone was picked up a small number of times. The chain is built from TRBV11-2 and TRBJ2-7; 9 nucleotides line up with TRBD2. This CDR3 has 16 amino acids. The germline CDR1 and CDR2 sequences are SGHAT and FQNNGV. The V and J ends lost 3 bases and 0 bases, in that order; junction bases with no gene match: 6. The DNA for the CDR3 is TGTGCCAGCAGCTTTAGATCGCGGGGGGGCTCCTACGAGCAGTACTTC. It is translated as CASSFRSRGGSYEQYF.

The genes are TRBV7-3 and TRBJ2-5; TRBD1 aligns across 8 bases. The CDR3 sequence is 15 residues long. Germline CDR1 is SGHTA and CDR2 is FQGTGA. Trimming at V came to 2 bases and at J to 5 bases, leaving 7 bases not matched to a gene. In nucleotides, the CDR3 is TGTGCCAGCAGCTTAGGGGGTGCAGGGGGCGAGACCCAGTACTTC. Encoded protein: CASSLGGAGGETQYF.

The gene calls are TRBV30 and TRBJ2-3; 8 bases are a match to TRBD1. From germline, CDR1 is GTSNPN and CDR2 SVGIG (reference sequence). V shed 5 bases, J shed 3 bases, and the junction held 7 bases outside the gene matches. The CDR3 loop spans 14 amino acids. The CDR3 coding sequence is TGTGCCTGGGCGTCGGACAGGGTTACAGATACGCAGTATTTT. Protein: CAWASDRVTDTQYF.

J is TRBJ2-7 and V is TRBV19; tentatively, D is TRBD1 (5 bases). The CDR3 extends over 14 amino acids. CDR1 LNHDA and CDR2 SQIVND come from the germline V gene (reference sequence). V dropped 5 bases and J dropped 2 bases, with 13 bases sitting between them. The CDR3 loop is CASSSFDSAYEQYF. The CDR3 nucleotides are TGTGCCAGTAGTTCATTCGACAGCGCCTACGAGCAGTACTTC.

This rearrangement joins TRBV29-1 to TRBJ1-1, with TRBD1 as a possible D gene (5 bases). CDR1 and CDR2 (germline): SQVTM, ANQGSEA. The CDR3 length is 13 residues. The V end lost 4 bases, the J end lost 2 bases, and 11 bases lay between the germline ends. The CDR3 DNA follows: TGCAGCGTTGTCTTGCAGGGAAACACTGAAGCTTTCTTT. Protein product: CSVVLQGNTEAFF.

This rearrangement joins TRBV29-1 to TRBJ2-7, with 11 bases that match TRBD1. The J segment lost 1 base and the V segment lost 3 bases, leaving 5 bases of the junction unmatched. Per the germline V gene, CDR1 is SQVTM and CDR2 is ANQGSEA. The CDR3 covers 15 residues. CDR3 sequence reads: CSVDLGQGGSYEQYF. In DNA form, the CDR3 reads TGCAGCGTTGACCTGGGACAGGGGGGATCCTACGAGCAGTACTTC.

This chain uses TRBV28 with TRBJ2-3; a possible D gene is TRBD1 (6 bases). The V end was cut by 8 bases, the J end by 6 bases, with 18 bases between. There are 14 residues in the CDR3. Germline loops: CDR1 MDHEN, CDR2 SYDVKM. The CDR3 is CASLRDTGRDTQYF. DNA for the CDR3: TGTGCCAGCCTACGGGACACCGGTCGGGATACGCAGTATTTT.

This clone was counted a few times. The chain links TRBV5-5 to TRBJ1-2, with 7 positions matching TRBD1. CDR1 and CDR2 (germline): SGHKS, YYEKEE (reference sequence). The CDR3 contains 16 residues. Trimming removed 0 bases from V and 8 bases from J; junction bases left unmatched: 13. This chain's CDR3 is CASSLAKGGAELGYTF. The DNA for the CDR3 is TGTGCCAGCAGCTTGGCCAAAGGGGGCGCCGAGTTGGGCTACACCTTC. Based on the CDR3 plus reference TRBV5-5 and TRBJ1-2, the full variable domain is DAGVTQSPTHLIKTRGQQVTLRCSPISGHKSVSWYQQVLGQGPQFIFQYYEKEERGRGNFPDRFSARQFPNYSSELNVNALLLGDSALYLCASSLAKGGAELGYTFGSGTRLTVV.

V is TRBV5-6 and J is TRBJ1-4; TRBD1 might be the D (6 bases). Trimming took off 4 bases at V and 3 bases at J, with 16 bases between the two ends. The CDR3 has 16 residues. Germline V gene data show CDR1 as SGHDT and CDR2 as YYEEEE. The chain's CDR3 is CASSQNPGHSNEKLFF. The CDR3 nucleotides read TGTGCCAGCAGCCAAAATCCGGGACACTCTAATGAAAAACTGTTTTTT.

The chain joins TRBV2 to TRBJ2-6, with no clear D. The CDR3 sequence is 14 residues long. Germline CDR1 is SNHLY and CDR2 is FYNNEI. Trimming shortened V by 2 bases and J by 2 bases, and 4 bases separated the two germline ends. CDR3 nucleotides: TGTGCCAGCAGTGAACCGGCTGGGGCCAACGTCCTGACTTTC. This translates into CASSEPAGANVLTF.

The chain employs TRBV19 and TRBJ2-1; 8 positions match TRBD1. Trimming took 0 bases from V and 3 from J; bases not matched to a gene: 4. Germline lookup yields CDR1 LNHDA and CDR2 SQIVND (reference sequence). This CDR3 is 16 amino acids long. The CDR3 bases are TGTGCCAGTAGTATAGATGACAGGGGCGGCTACAATGAGCAGTTCTTC. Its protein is CASSIDDRGGYNEQFF.

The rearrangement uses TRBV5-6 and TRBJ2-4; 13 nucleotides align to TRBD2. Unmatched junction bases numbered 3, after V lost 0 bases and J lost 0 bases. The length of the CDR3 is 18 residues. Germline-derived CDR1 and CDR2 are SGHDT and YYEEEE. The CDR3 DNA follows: TGTGCCAGCAGCTTGGAACTAGCGGGGGGGCTAGCCAAAAACATTCAGTACTTC. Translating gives CASSLELAGGLAKNIQYF. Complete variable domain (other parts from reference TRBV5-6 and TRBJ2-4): DAGVTQSPTHLIKTRGQQVTLRCSPKSGHDTVSWYQQALGQGPQFIFQYYEEEERQRGNFPDRFSGHQFPNYSSELNVNALLLGDSALYLCASSLELAGGLAKNIQYFGAGTRLSVL.

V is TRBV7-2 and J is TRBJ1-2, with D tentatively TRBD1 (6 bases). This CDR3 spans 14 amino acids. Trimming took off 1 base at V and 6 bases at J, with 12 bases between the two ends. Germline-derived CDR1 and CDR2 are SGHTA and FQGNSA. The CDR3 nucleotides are TGTGCCAGCAGCTTAGGGCAGGGGACGGATGGCTACACCTTC. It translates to CASSLGQGTDGYTF.

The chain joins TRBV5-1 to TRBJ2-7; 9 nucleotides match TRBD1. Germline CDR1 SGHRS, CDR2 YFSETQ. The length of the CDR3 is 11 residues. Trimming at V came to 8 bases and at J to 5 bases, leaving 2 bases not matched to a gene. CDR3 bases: TGCGCCAGACAGGGGGCGGACGAGCAGTACTTC. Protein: CARQGADEQYF.

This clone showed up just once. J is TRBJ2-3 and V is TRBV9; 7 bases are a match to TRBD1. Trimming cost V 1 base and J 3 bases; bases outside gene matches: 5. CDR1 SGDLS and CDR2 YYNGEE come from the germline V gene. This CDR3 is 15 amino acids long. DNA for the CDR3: TGTGCCAGCAGCGTAAGGGACAGACCAACAGATACGCAGTATTTT. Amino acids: CASSVRDRPTDTQYF.

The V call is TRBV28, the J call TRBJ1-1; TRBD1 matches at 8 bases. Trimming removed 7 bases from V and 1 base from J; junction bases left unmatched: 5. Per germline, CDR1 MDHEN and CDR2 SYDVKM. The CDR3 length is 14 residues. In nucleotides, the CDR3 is TGTGCCAGCAACCCGGGACAGGCGAACACTGAAGCTTTCTTT. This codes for CASNPGQANTEAFF.

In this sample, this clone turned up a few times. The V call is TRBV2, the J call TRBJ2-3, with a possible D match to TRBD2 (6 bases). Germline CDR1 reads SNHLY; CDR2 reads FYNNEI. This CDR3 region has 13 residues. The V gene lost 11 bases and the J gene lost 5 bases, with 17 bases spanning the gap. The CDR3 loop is CAGEEGPGDTQYF. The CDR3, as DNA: TGTGCCGGCGAGGAGGGCCCGGGAGATACGCAGTATTTT.

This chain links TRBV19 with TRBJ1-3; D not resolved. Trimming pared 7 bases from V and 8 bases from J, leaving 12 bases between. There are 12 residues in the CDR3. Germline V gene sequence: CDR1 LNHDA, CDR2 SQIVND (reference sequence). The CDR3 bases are TGTGCCAGTACCCCTTCTCGGGACACCATATATTTT. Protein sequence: CASTPSRDTIYF.

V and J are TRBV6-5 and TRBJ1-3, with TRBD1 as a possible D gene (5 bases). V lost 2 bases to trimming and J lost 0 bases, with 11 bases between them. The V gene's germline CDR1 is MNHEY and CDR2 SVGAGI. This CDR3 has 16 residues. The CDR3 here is CASSYRWRGSGNTIYF. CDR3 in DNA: TGTGCCAGCAGTTACCGGTGGAGGGGCTCTGGAAACACCATATATTTT.

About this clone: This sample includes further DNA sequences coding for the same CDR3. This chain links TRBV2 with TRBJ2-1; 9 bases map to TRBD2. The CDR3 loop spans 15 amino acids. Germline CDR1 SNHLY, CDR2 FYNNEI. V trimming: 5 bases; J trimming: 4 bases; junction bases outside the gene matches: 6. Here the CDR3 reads CASSQTSGSYNEQFF. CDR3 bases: TGTGCCAGCAGTCAGACTAGCGGCTCATACAATGAGCAGTTCTTC.

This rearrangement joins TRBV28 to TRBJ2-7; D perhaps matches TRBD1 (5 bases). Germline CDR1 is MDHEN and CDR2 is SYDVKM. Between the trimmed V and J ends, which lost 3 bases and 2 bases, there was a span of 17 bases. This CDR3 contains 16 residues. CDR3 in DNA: TGTGCCAGCAGTTTGATCGCCGGCAGGGATCCCTACGAGCAGTACTTC. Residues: CASSLIAGRDPYEQYF.

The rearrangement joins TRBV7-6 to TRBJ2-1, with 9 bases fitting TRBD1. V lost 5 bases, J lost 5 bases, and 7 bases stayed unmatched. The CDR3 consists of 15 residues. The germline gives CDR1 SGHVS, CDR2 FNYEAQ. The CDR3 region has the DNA TGTGCCAGCAGCACCTACAGGGGGCGAAACAATGAGCAGTTCTTC. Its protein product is CASSTYRGRNNEQFF.

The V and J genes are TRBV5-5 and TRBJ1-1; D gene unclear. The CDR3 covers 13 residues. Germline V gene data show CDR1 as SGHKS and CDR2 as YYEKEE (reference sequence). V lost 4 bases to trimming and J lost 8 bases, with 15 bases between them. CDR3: CASSPGVTREAFF. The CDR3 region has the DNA TGTGCCAGCAGCCCTGGAGTCACGAGAGAAGCTTTCTTT. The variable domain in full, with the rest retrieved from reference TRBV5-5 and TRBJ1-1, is DAGVTQSPTHLIKTRGQQVTLRCSPISGHKSVSWYQQVLGQGPQFIFQYYEKEERGRGNFPDRFSARQFPNYSSELNVNALLLGDSALYLCASSPGVTREAFFGQGTRLTVV.

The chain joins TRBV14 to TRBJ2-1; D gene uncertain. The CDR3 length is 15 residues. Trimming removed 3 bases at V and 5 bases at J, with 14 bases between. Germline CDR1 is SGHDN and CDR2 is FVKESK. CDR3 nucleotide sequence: TGTGCCAGCAGCCAGCCTAACTGGGCCCACAATGAGCAGTTCTTC. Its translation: CASSQPNWAHNEQFF.